A selection of T cell receptor beta chains follows, all from one sample in a study of response to subunit inactivated influenza vaccine. TCRdb called the RT-PCR reads again in MiXCR, with one record for every CDR3 protein. The repertoire holds about 540,000 distinct CDR3 sequences, with under 25% as singletons. The data were also submitted as part of a second study, on T cells expressing NK-cell markers.

The source was CD4+ T cells sorted from PBMCs, collected 11 to 12 days after vaccination. The source of these receptors is a man aged 45-65 years who received an inactivated influenza vaccine. Both conserved end residues are part of each CDR3. D genes are given only for firm matches. Part of the rows lack a size; the others show once, few, many or a class for expanded clones.

v_call	cdr3_length	d_call	clone_size	j_call	cdr3_nt	cdr3_aa
TRBV11-1	20	TRBD2	few	TRBJ2-7	TGTGCCAGCAGCTTAGGTCCGCCCGGGACTAGCGGGAGGGCCACCTACGAGCAGTACTTC	CASSLGPPGTSGRATYEQYF
TRBV7-7	14	.	.	TRBJ2-5	TGTGCCAGCAGCGGCAGCTTAAGGGGTGGGACCCAGTACTTC	CASSGSLRGGTQYF
TRBV10-3	15	TRBD1	few	TRBJ1-4	TGTGCCATCAGTCCCGGGACAGGGGAGGGCGAAAAACTGTTTTTT	CAISPGTGEGEKLFF
TRBV28	13	.	.	TRBJ1-1	TGTGCCAGCAGGAAGACGGTGAACACTGAAGCTTTCTTT	CASRKTVNTEAFF
TRBV4-2	14	.	few	TRBJ1-2	TGTGCCAGCAGCCAACCCCAGGATTTCTATGGCTACACCTTC	CASSQPQDFYGYTF
TRBV5-1	15	.	many	TRBJ2-1	TGCGCCAGCAGCCCCCAAGCTGGACTAAACAATGAGCAGTTCTTC	CASSPQAGLNNEQFF
TRBV6-4	14	TRBD2	.	TRBJ2-7	TGTGCCAGCAGAACTAGCGGGAGCTCCTACGAGCAGTACTTC	CASRTSGSSYEQYF
TRBV6-5	12	.	many	TRBJ1-2	TGTGCCAGCAGTTACTCGAGAGGAGGCTACACCTTC	CASSYSRGGYTF
TRBV7-9	15	.	many	TRBJ2-3	TGTGCCAGCAGCCGAACCGCGTCGTCTACAGATACGCAGTATTTT	CASSRTASSTDTQYF
TRBV7-6	17	.	.	TRBJ2-3	TGTGCCAGCAGCTTAAAGGTCCAGGGGCAGAGCACAGATACGCAGTATTTT	CASSLKVQGQSTDTQYF
TRBV4-2	16	.	.	TRBJ2-3	TGTGCCAGCAGCCAAAGATGGTCTCACTACACAGATACGCAGTATTTT	CASSQRWSHYTDTQYF
TRBV30	12	.	.	TRBJ2-1	TGTGCCTCAAAGGACAGCTACAATGAGCAGTTCTTC	CASKDSYNEQFF
TRBV5-5	15	.	.	TRBJ1-1	TGTGCCAGCAGCTCTGTTCCAGGCGTGAACACTGAAGCTTTCTTT	CASSSVPGVNTEAFF
TRBV20-1	16	TRBD2	.	TRBJ2-1	TGCAGTGCCAGAGATCTGTCTAGCGGGTCCTACAATGAGCAGTTCTTC	CSARDLSSGSYNEQFF
TRBV4-2	17	TRBD2	.	TRBJ2-5	TGTGCCAGCAGCCAAGATCCGAGCGGGAGGTCTCAAGAGACCCAGTACTTC	CASSQDPSGRSQETQYF
TRBV20-1	11	.	few	TRBJ2-5	TGCAGTGGGCCCGGCCAAGAGACCCAGTACTTC	CSGPGQETQYF
TRBV7-9	15	TRBD2	.	TRBJ2-5	TGTGCCAGCAGCTTAGAGTTAGCGGGGGCAGAGACCCAGTACTTC	CASSLELAGAETQYF
TRBV6-2/TRBV6-3	15	TRBD1	.	TRBJ1-1	TGTGCCAGCAGTTTCGGACAGGTGATGAACACTGAAGCTTTCTTT	CASSFGQVMNTEAFF
TRBV20-1	15	TRBD2	.	TRBJ2-5	TGCAGTGCTCATGGAGGACTAGCGGGAGTAGAGACCCAGTACTTC	CSAHGGLAGVETQYF
TRBV20-1	12	TRBD1	.	TRBJ2-7	TGCAGTGCCGGACAGGGCTCGGGCGAGCAGTACTTC	CSAGQGSGEQYF
TRBV7-2	15	.	once	TRBJ2-7	TGTGCCAGCAGGGTGCAGTGGAGGGATTCCTACGAGCAGTACTTC	CASRVQWRDSYEQYF
TRBV10-3	15	.	few	TRBJ1-1	TGTGCCATCAGTGAGTCGATATACCTGAACACTGAAGCTTTCTTT	CAISESIYLNTEAFF
TRBV29-1	13	.	.	TRBJ2-5	TGCAGCGTGACCCGACGACGCGGGGAGACCCAGTACTTC	CSVTRRRGETQYF
TRBV29-1	15	.	few	TRBJ2-3	TGCAGCGTTGATTGGGAGGGGGCCTACACAGATACGCAGTATTTT	CSVDWEGAYTDTQYF
TRBV5-6	16	TRBD1	few	TRBJ1-2	TGTGCCAGCAGCACGACGGGACAGTCTTCTAACTATGGCTACACCTTC	CASSTTGQSSNYGYTF
TRBV10-3	12	.	.	TRBJ1-1	TGTGCCATCAGTGAACAGGAACTAGAGACTTTCTTT	CAISEQELETFF
TRBV5-1	15	TRBD2	few	TRBJ2-1	TGCGCCAGCAGCTTAAGCGGGAAAGAGTACAATGAGCAGTTCTTC	CASSLSGKEYNEQFF
TRBV20-1	12	.	.	TRBJ2-1	TGCAGTGCCTTCTCGGGTGGGACGCAACAGTTCTTC	CSAFSGGTQQFF
TRBV20-1	12	.	.	TRBJ1-2	TGCAGTGCTAAGAGTACCGCGTATGGCTACACCTTC	CSAKSTAYGYTF
TRBV5-1	14	.	.	TRBJ2-7	TGCGCCAGCAGTCCAGGGGGGCGCCGACTCGAGCAGTACTTC	CASSPGGRRLEQYF
TRBV4-1	16	.	few	TRBJ2-5	TGCGCCAGCACCCGCGGGCGTGGAGGGAACCAAGAGACCCAGTACTTC	CASTRGRGGNQETQYF
TRBV7-2	14	.	.	TRBJ2-2	TGTGCCAGCAGCTTACTTAAGGGCGGCGGGGAGCTGTTTTTT	CASSLLKGGGELFF
TRBV12-3/TRBV12-4	15	TRBD1	many	TRBJ1-5	TGTGCCAGCAGTCGACAGGGGGTTATACGTCAGCCCCAGCATTTT	CASSRQGVIRQPQHF
TRBV6-2/TRBV6-3	14	.	.	TRBJ2-4	TGTGCCAGCAGTTACTCCTCAGGGGGGAACATTCAGTACTTC	CASSYSSGGNIQYF
TRBV29-1	12	.	.	TRBJ2-5	TGCAGCGTTGTGGGGGCGGGGGAGACCCAGTACTTC	CSVVGAGETQYF
TRBV20-1	11	.	.	TRBJ1-1	TGCAGTGCTAGGGAGACACCCGGGGCTTTCTTT	CSARETPGAFF
TRBV7-2	15	.	few	TRBJ2-1	TGTGCCAGCAGCTTAGTGGCGGCAGGTATCCATGAGCAGTTCTTC	CASSLVAAGIHEQFF
TRBV21-1	15	.	.	TRBJ2-3	TGTGCCAGCAGCAAGGCACTGGGGAGCACAGATACGCAGTATTTT	CASSKALGSTDTQYF
TRBV4-2	15	.	few	TRBJ2-1	TGTGCCAGCAGCCAAGTGGGGGCCCAGGACAATGAGCAGTTCTTC	CASSQVGAQDNEQFF
TRBV20-1	13	.	few	TRBJ2-1	TGCAGTGGAGTTCTAGCCTGGGGCAATGAGCAGTTCTTC	CSGVLAWGNEQFF
TRBV3-1	14	.	.	TRBJ1-1	TGTGCCAGCAGCCAAGTCTTAGTGAACACTGAAGCTTTCTTT	CASSQVLVNTEAFF
TRBV29-1	15	.	few	TRBJ2-5	TGCAGCGTTGAAGATCGGGATAGGGGGGGAGCGACCCAGTACTTC	CSVEDRDRGGATQYF
TRBV12-2	18	.	.	TRBJ2-2	TGTGCAAGTCGCCCAGCAAAATGGGGACTAGCAGTTCTCGGGGAGCTGTTTTTT	CASRPAKWGLAVLGELFF
TRBV18	17	TRBD1	few	TRBJ2-1	TGTGCCAGCTCGCTCTTACAGGGGCCCCTTGGCTACAATGAGCAGTTCTTC	CASSLLQGPLGYNEQFF
TRBV28	13	.	.	TRBJ2-7	TGTGCCACCGAATACAGGGAAATGGGCGAGCAGTACTTC	CATEYREMGEQYF
TRBV7-6	17	TRBD1	few	TRBJ1-3	TGTGCCAGCAGCTCGAGGACAGGGGATATAACTGGAAACACCATATATTTT	CASSSRTGDITGNTIYF
TRBV10-2	14	.	.	TRBJ2-3	TGCGCCAGCAGTAGTTCGGGAAAGGCAGATACGCAGTATTTT	CASSSSGKADTQYF